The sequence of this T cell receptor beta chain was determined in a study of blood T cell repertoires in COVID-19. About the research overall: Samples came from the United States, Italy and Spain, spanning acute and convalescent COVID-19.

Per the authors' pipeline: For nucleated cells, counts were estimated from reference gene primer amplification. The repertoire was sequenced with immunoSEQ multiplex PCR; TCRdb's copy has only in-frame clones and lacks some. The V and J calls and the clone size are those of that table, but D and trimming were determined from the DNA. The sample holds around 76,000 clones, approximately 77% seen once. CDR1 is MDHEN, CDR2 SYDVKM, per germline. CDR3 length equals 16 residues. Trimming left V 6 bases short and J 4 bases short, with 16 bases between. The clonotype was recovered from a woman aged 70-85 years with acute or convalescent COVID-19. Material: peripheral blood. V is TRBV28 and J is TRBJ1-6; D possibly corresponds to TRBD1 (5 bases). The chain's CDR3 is CASRRRTEGYNSPLHF. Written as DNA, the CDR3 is TGTGCCAGCAGGAGGAGGACGGAGGGGTATAATTCACCCCTCCACTTT.